Below, 8 T cell receptor beta chains from the same sample are listed, as sequenced in a study of beta chain features in type 1 diabetes (dated by TCRdb to the late 2010s). The library was produced with the immunoSEQ multiplex PCR assay. The entire amount of isolated RNA was reverse transcribed using the High Capacity cDNA Reverse Transcription Kit, so the sequenced TCRB transcripts were expressed ones. TCRdb carries this immuneACCESS record with in-frame sequences only. Its versions omit some clonotypes, under half of them owing to an unresolved V gene in the studies checked, with the rest unexplained. This sample is represented by around 330,000 clones; approximately 11% of them were singletons. The ten largest clones add up to approximately 0.016% of the sample. Sequences were obtained from naive CD4+ T cells from blood. Taken with the paper, the label for cell subset or site translates to: true naive CD4+ T cells. These TCRs come from a woman in her thirties in good health.

This chain joins TRBV18 and TRBJ2-7, with 10 bases lining up with TRBD2. The CDR3 loop spans 15 amino acids. CDR1 is KGHSH and CDR2 is LQKENI in the germline V gene. Germline trimming cut 3 bases from V and 2 bases from J; bases unmatched to any gene: 4. The CDR3 nucleotides are TGTGCCAGCTCACCGCTAGCGGGAGTCCCCTACGAGCAGTACTTC. Its translation: CASSPLAGVPYEQYF.

This clone appeared a few times. The V call is TRBV30, the J call TRBJ1-2, with TRBD1 matching over 7 bases. Germline CDR1 reads GTSNPN; CDR2 reads SVGIG (reference sequence). V shed 3 bases and J 6 bases; nucleotides not matched to a gene: 10. The CDR3 extends over 14 amino acids. In nucleotides, the CDR3 is TGTGCCTGGAGAGGGACAGCTATTTTCAATGGCTACACCTTC. It is translated as CAWRGTAIFNGYTF.

V is TRBV27 and J is TRBJ1-1; 9 bases agree with TRBD1. The CDR3 has 15 residues. V shed 5 bases and J 3 bases; nucleotides not matched to a gene: 7. Per the germline V gene, CDR1 is MNHEY and CDR2 is SMNVEV (reference sequence). CDR3 nucleotide sequence: TGTGCCAGCAGTACTCGACAGGGGGAAGACACTGAAGCTTTCTTT. It is translated as CASSTRQGEDTEAFF.

The rearrangement joins TRBV5-1 to TRBJ2-1; the D is unclear. Germline V lookup: CDR1 SGHRS, CDR2 YFSETQ. The CDR3 sequence is 11 residues long. The V end was cut by 1 base, the J end by 7 bases, with 3 bases between. The CDR3 region is CASSLLNEQFF. As DNA, the CDR3 is TGCGCCAGCAGCTTGCTTAATGAGCAGTTCTTC.

The V call is TRBV27, the J call TRBJ1-2; D might be TRBD1 (6 bases). Between the trimmed V and J ends, which lost 2 bases and 8 bases, there was a span of 12 bases. Germline V CDR1 and CDR2: MNHEY, SMNVEV (reference sequence). The CDR3 has 13 amino acids. The CDR3 loop is CASSLGGAMGYTF. Here the CDR3 DNA reads TGTGCCAGCAGTTTAGGGGGGGCTATGGGCTACACCTTC.

This chain joins TRBV27 and TRBJ2-1; TRBD2 matches at 11 bases. Germline CDR1 reads MNHEY; CDR2 reads SMNVEV (reference sequence). With 5 bases clipped from V and 7 bases from J, the junction kept 7 bases outside the gene matches. CDR3 size: 15 residues. The CDR3 is CASSQTSGSGNEQFF. CDR3 bases: TGTGCCAGCAGTCAAACTAGCGGGAGTGGAAATGAGCAGTTCTTC.

This clone was detected a few times. CDR3 protein: CASSQTGLADLTQYF. The CDR3 DNA follows: TGCGCCAGCAGCCAGACCGGACTAGCGGACCTGACCCAGTACTTC. The chain joins TRBV4-3 to TRBJ2-5, with 10 positions matching TRBD2. V lost 3 bases to trimming and J lost 7 bases; unmatched junction nucleotides: 8. The CDR3 runs to 15 residues. Per germline, CDR1 LGHNA and CDR2 YSLEER.

The chain carries TRBV7-9 and TRBJ2-2; D is possibly TRBD1 (5 bases). V shed 8 bases and J shed 6 bases, with 13 bases lying between them. This CDR3 spans 13 amino acids. CDR1 and CDR2 from the germline V gene are SEHNR and FQNEAQ (reference sequence). As DNA, the CDR3 is TGTGCCAGCGGGGCCTGGGCGCCCGGGGAGCTGTTTTTT. This encodes CASGAWAPGELFF. The full variable domain, with the rest looked up from reference TRBV7-9 and TRBJ2-2, is DTGVSQNPRHKITKRGQNVTFRCDPISEHNRLYWYRQTLGQGPEFLTYFQNEAQLEKSRLLSDRFSAERPKGSFSTLEIQRTEQGDSAMYLCASGAWAPGELFFGEGSRLTVL.